This entry describes one T cell receptor beta chain. What it binds is not known. Naive-designated CD8 cells lacked CD45RO, were positively enriched for CCR7, and omitted terminally differentiated effector memory CD45RA+ cells. Study donors comprised healthy, HIV-negative adults devoid of recent acute infection or vaccination. These data belong to a study of shared clonotypes between healthy human individuals. About the research overall: Per donor, three plates held CD4 naive cells, three held CD4 memory, two held CD8 naive and one held CD8 memory.

The study's findings and limits: Generation probabilities of non-shared clonotypes were lower (relative to those shared by all four donors).

The table came from immunoSEQ multiplex PCR; TCRdb's copy has only in-frame clones and leaves some out. The repertoire holds under 850,000 clones, with almost 95% as singletons. Sequenced: naive CD8+ T cells sorted from blood. This TCR was sampled from a man aged 30 to 39 in good health.

The CDR3, as DNA: TGTGCCAGCAGCTTTTCCTTAGCCAAAAACATTCAGTACTTC. Translation: CASSFSLAKNIQYF. This sequence joins TRBV7-9 and TRBJ2-4; D gene uncertain. The CDR3 covers 14 residues. V shed 3 bases and J shed 0 bases, with 6 bases lying between them. CDR1 and CDR2 (germline): SEHNR, FQNEAQ (reference sequence). Supplemented by reference TRBV7-9 and TRBJ2-4, the full variable domain reads DTGVSQNPRHKITKRGQNVTFRCDPISEHNRLYWYRQTLGQGPEFLTYFQNEAQLEKSRLLSDRFSAERPKGSFSTLEIQRTEQGDSAMYLCASSFSLAKNIQYFGAGTRLSVL.